In this sample, the clone carrying this TCR beta chain turned up once. What it binds is unknown. A sample-barcoded 5' primer and a J-beta primer mix were used in a second PCR of about 6 to 12 cycles. TCRdb used MiXCR to reprocess the 5' RACE reads, holding one entry per CDR3 protein. This table holds nearly 1 million distinct CDR3 sequences, roughly 51% found once. This specimen comes from a study of blood T cells in healthy people across ages. Findings and caveats of the study: Across the age range, TCR beta diversity per million T cells fell in a roughly linear way.

CDR1 SGHDT and CDR2 YYEEEE come from the germline V gene. Unmatched junction bases numbered 8, after V lost 5 bases and J lost 6 bases. The CDR3 has 15 amino acids. The V gene is TRBV5-6, the J gene TRBJ2-3; 11 bases agree with TRBD2. Sequencing was carried out using blood. The source is a woman between 55 and 75 years old in good health. The CDR3 loop is CASSPTSGSPDTQYF. The CDR3 DNA is TGTGCCAGCAGTCCAACTAGCGGGAGCCCGGATACGCAGTATTTT.